This T cell receptor (beta chain) appears in the sequencing data of a study of T-cell reconstitution after alpha-beta-depleted transplantation in children. On this clonotype itself: The target antigen is unknown.

From germline, CDR1 is SGHRS and CDR2 YFSETQ. CDR3 length: 15 residues. V was pared by 3 bases and J by 0 bases, with 11 bases between. Findings of the study overall: Reportedly, alpha-beta T cells present about two months post-transplant originated from several hundred expanded clones of graft origin. The study traced high day-60 TCRbeta diversity in some patients to surviving recipient T cells and thymic progenitors. Among T cells one year after transplant, newly produced cells accounted for most counts and diversity.

During its preparation, the TCRbeta library received unique molecular identifiers. Using its own MiXCR run on the PCR reads, TCRdb lists one record per CDR3 protein. Here the sample spans about 980,000 distinct CDR3 sequences, 25% to 30% being singletons. This chain connects TRBV5-1 to TRBJ2-3, with D possibly being TRBD2 (5 bases). Here the sequenced sample was PBMCs, mostly from graft donor cells, taken 360 days after TCRalphabeta/CD19-depleted stem cell transplant. The clonotype comes from a boy less than two years old who had a stem cell transplant for SCID, so the T cells may come from the graft donor. For the CDR3, the DNA is TGCGCCAGCAGCTCCGGGATAAGGAGCACAGATACGCAGTATTTT. It specifies CASSSGIRSTDTQYF.